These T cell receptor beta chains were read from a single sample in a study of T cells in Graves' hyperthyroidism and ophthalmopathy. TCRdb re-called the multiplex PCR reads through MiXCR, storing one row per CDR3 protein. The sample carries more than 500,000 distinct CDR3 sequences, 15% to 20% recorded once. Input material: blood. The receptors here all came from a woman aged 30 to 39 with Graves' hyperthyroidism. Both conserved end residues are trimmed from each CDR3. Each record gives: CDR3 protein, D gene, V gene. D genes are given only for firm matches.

ASSLSGYLGNQPQH | . | TRBV27
ASSFLSRPGETQY | . | TRBV27
ASMGQGVDYT | TRBD1 | TRBV19
ASSSSGDRPPSSYNEQF | TRBD1 | TRBV7-9
ASSEAQGGKNTEAF | TRBD1 | TRBV10-1
ASRRGETQY | . | TRBV27
ASIQTGYSNQPQH | . | TRBV28
ASSLSDEGHEQF | . | TRBV11-2
ASSYSRDKDYEQY | . | TRBV6-5
ATSYIIISRELF | . | TRBV6-5
ASSPPRPSGLYNEQF | TRBD2 | TRBV12-3/TRBV12-4
ASRSDRSSYEQY | TRBD1 | TRBV28
ASSLSFSGGEQF | . | TRBV27
ASNLGWSQH | . | TRBV28
SVQGWGSPLH | . | TRBV20-1
SARTGLDNSPLH | . | TRBV20-1
ASLQGHEDTQY | . | TRBV18
ASSEAGTGNSNQPQH | TRBD1 | TRBV2
ASSLILAGGLEGKNIQY | TRBD2 | TRBV28
ASSQVGGTRTYEQY | TRBD2 | TRBV3-1
ASSLTGQGAHEQF | TRBD1 | TRBV7-3
ASSSWATEAF | . | TRBV5-5
AWSDTSTGELF | . | TRBV30
ASSVEGTSVDNEQF | TRBD2 | TRBV9
ASSLDGKSTDTQY | . | TRBV5-4
ASSRGGDISNQPQH | . | TRBV4-1
ASMREGAVAAF | TRBD1 | TRBV2
ASSYSGAGPNEKLF | . | TRBV6-6
ASSWLGTGETGELF | TRBD1 | TRBV5-1
ASSPMENTEAF | . | TRBV18
ASSYSYRDYGYT | . | TRBV6-5
ASSRDRGGPEAF | TRBD1 | TRBV7-2
ASRSDALGANEQY | . | TRBV7-9
ASSSGVRDRNYEQY | . | TRBV12-3/TRBV12-4
ASSLFRKGSGGHYEQY | . | TRBV7-2
ASSEPTGLTDTQY | . | TRBV28
ASSTDRGISYGYT | . | TRBV28
ASSYSDSLFYGYT | . | TRBV6-5